These T cell receptor beta chains were read from a single sample in a study of T-cell memory formation after mild COVID-19. TCRdb reanalysed the 5' RACE reads using MiXCR and keeps one entry per CDR3 protein. The table records some 340,000 distinct CDR3 sequences, over 10% of them present only once. Sample: PBMCs or a T cell subset sorted from them (not recorded which). The receptor set was obtained from a man between 18 and 35 years old who had mild COVID-19 (a few samples of this study predate the infection). Cell type and time point are not known. Each CDR3 is given with its conserved first and last residue. The D gene is left open where the match is weak. Clone size is stated in some rows and not others, as once, few, many or a class when expanded.

v_gene: TRBV7-9; j_gene: TRBJ2-7; d_gene: NA; abundance: NA; CDR3aa: CASSYLGLAYEQYF; CDR3nt: TGTGCCAGCAGCTATCTGGGCCTCGCCTACGAGCAGTACTTC
v_gene: TRBV30; j_gene: TRBJ1-5; d_gene: NA; abundance: NA; CDR3aa: CAWSVHSGQPQHF; CDR3nt: TGTGCCTGGAGTGTACACTCGGGTCAGCCCCAGCATTTT
v_gene: TRBV4-2; j_gene: TRBJ2-5; d_gene: NA; abundance: few; CDR3aa: CASSQGDRAETQYF; CDR3nt: TGTGCCAGCAGCCAAGGGGACCGCGCGGAGACCCAGTACTTC
v_gene: TRBV7-3; j_gene: TRBJ1-1; d_gene: NA; abundance: NA; CDR3aa: CASSPIGPPSNTEAFF; CDR3nt: TGTGCCAGCAGCCCCATCGGACCGCCGTCGAACACTGAAGCTTTCTTT
v_gene: TRBV20-1; j_gene: TRBJ1-4; d_gene: NA; abundance: many; CDR3aa: CSARDGTGFNEKLFF; CDR3nt: TGCAGTGCTAGAGATGGGACGGGCTTTAATGAAAAACTGTTTTTT
v_gene: TRBV19; j_gene: TRBJ1-5; d_gene: NA; abundance: NA; CDR3aa: CASGGAARNQPQHF; CDR3nt: TGTGCCAGTGGGGGGGCCGCGCGAAATCAGCCCCAGCATTTT
v_gene: TRBV25-1; j_gene: TRBJ2-2; d_gene: TRBD1; abundance: few; CDR3aa: CASSEFGQGDTGELFF; CDR3nt: TGTGCCAGCAGTGAATTCGGACAGGGGGACACCGGGGAGCTGTTTTTT
v_gene: TRBV28; j_gene: TRBJ1-2; d_gene: NA; abundance: NA; CDR3aa: CASSLSLYGYTF; CDR3nt: TGTGCCAGCAGTCTAAGCCTCTATGGCTACACCTTC
v_gene: TRBV9; j_gene: TRBJ1-3; d_gene: NA; abundance: NA; CDR3aa: CASSVGGLSGNTIYF; CDR3nt: TGTGCCAGCAGCGTAGGGGGACTCTCTGGAAACACCATATATTTT
v_gene: TRBV7-2; j_gene: TRBJ2-4; d_gene: TRBD1; abundance: NA; CDR3aa: CASSPVQGAGAKNIQYF; CDR3nt: TGTGCCAGCAGCCCGGTACAGGGGGCAGGAGCCAAAAACATTCAGTACTTC
v_gene: TRBV20-1; j_gene: TRBJ2-2; d_gene: TRBD2; abundance: few; CDR3aa: CSARAGGITGELFF; CDR3nt: TGCAGTGCTCGAGCGGGGGGGATCACCGGGGAGCTGTTTTTT
v_gene: TRBV4-3; j_gene: TRBJ2-3; d_gene: NA; abundance: few; CDR3aa: CASSQRVKADTQYF; CDR3nt: TGCGCCAGCAGCCAGAGGGTGAAGGCAGATACGCAGTATTTT
v_gene: TRBV4-3; j_gene: TRBJ1-2; d_gene: TRBD1; abundance: NA; CDR3aa: CASSPRRFRGPNYGYTF; CDR3nt: TGCGCCAGCAGCCCCCGACGGTTCAGGGGGCCGAACTATGGCTACACCTTC
v_gene: TRBV11-1; j_gene: TRBJ2-1; d_gene: NA; abundance: NA; CDR3aa: CASNGQFSYNEQFF; CDR3nt: TGTGCCAGCAACGGACAGTTCTCCTACAATGAGCAGTTCTTC
v_gene: TRBV9; j_gene: TRBJ1-3; d_gene: NA; abundance: NA; CDR3aa: CASSVDPRSGNTIYF; CDR3nt: TGTGCCAGCAGCGTAGATCCTCGCTCTGGAAACACCATATATTTT
v_gene: TRBV7-9; j_gene: TRBJ2-3; d_gene: TRBD1; abundance: NA; CDR3aa: CASSLGQGASTDTQYF; CDR3nt: TGTGCCAGCAGCCTTGGACAGGGGGCGTCCACAGATACGCAGTATTTT
v_gene: TRBV5-1; j_gene: TRBJ2-1; d_gene: TRBD2; abundance: many; CDR3aa: CASSWKQTSGGSNEQFF; CDR3nt: TGCGCCAGCAGCTGGAAACAAACTAGCGGGGGGTCGAATGAGCAGTTCTTC
v_gene: TRBV6-1; j_gene: TRBJ2-5; d_gene: TRBD1; abundance: NA; CDR3aa: CASSEEVTGVLETQYF; CDR3nt: TGTGCCAGCAGTGAAGAAGTGACAGGGGTTTTAGAGACCCAGTACTTC
v_gene: TRBV10-3; j_gene: TRBJ2-2; d_gene: TRBD1; abundance: NA; CDR3aa: CAISTGTGDTGELFF; CDR3nt: TGTGCCATCAGTACCGGGACAGGAGACACCGGGGAGCTGTTTTTT
v_gene: TRBV4-1; j_gene: TRBJ2-2; d_gene: NA; abundance: NA; CDR3aa: CASSRPGANTGELFF; CDR3nt: TGCGCCAGCAGCCGCCCAGGGGCGAACACCGGGGAGCTGTTTTTT
v_gene: TRBV20-1; j_gene: TRBJ2-3; d_gene: NA; abundance: NA; CDR3aa: CSAVATGLHLMDTQYF; CDR3nt: TGCAGTGCTGTGGCCACGGGGCTCCATTTAATGGATACGCAGTATTTT
v_gene: TRBV5-1; j_gene: TRBJ2-7; d_gene: NA; abundance: few; CDR3aa: CASSPPGADEQYF; CDR3nt: TGCGCCAGCAGCCCTCCAGGGGCCGACGAGCAGTACTTC